The source of this T cell receptor (beta chain) is a study of CXCR3-negative and CXCR3-positive naive CD8 T cells. Notes on the study in general: CXCR3-positive naive cells had TRB CDR3s that were more hydrophobic than CXCR3-negative naive cells had.

The authors made the TRB cDNA libraries by 5' RACE using UMI labels. TCRdb reanalyzed the 5' RACE reads, giving one entry per CDR3 protein sequence and no DNA. Its clone listing holds under 150,000 distinct CDR3 sequences. To note about this clonotype: Its cognate antigen is unknown.

Germline loops: CDR1 SQVTM, CDR2 ANQGSEA. The CDR3 consists of 15 residues. This chain connects TRBV29-1 to TRBJ2-7; TCRdb's assignment of TRBD1 cannot be checked, as there is no DNA. The clonotype was recovered from a human donor in good health. Some clones in this sample may be carry-over from other donors' samples. The specimen was naive CXCR3+ CD8+ T cells from blood. Subset specified: CD45RO-CCR7+CD27+CD95- naive CD8+ T cells expressing CXCR3 (TNR3+). The CDR3 sequence: CSVEAEGVEGYEQYF.